This paragraph reports one T cell receptor beta chain. Its antigen is undetermined. One end of the junction is discordant with germline, which a read error may explain. The sample comes from a study of tumor-infiltrating lymphocytes in primary liver carcinoma. Study-wide findings and caveats: Only about 7-24% of top clones were detected in each of the five tumor regions.

Total RNA (roughly 540 ng) served as template for TCR beta cDNA synthesis primed by a constant-region primer. Libraries for TCR beta were built through three nested multiplex PCR rounds, which together made up a slightly modified ARM-PCR procedure. The first two PCR rounds used TRBV1-TRBV30 forward primers with a C-beta reverse primer, around 10 cycles each. MiXCR, run by TCRdb on the multiplex PCR reads, gives a single entry per CDR3 protein. The sample contains 55,000 to 70,000 distinct CDR3 sequences, about three quarters of which appear only once. Scientists recovered RNA and DNA together from roughly 18-30 mg of unsorted bulk tissue. Surgeons resected the patients' primary liver carcinomas. All tumor specimens exceeded 80% viable tumor cells. Germline V lookup: CDR1 MGHRA, CDR2 YSYEKL. The CDR3 consists of 14 residues.

This TCR was sampled from a man aged 35-49 years with primary liver carcinoma and hepatitis B virus infection. The sequencing input was liver tumor tissue from sampling region 2. Subset: tumor region T2, inferior pole. The chain joins TRBV4-1 to TRBJ1-2; possibly TRBD1 for D (5 bases). The CDR3 protein is CVSSQGVMNYGYTF. The CDR3, as DNA: TGCGTCAGCAGCCAAGGGGTCATGAACTATGGCTACACCTTC.